These T cell receptor beta chains were read from a single sample in a study of T cells in Graves' hyperthyroidism and ophthalmopathy. MiXCR, run by TCRdb on the multiplex PCR reads, gives a single entry per CDR3 protein. This repertoire shows hundreds of thousands of distinct CDR3 sequences, roughly 19% found once; its top ten account for less than 45%. The sequenced material came from blood. These receptors were taken from a man in his fifties or sixties with Graves' ophthalmopathy. CDR3s include the opening cysteine and the closing phenylalanine or tryptophan. The D gene is left open where the match is weak. Clone size is given for some rows only: seen once, a few or many times, or a class if the clone is expanded.

>TRBV6-1|TRBJ1-1|.|.
CATRDAEAFF
>TRBV12-3/TRBV12-4|TRBJ2-3|.|.
CASSSLDTQYF
>TRBV5-8|TRBJ2-3|many|TRBD2
CASSKDLGLAGGTSTDTQYF
>TRBV7-9|TRBJ2-7|many|.
CASSLVGGSDEQYF
>TRBV4-1|TRBJ2-3|.|.
CASSQADRIYTDTQYF
>TRBV20-1|TRBJ2-5|.|TRBD2
CSPRETSGGETQYF
>TRBV2|TRBJ2-1|.|TRBD2
CASSELAGAGGNEQFF
>TRBV5-6|TRBJ2-3|many|TRBD1
CASSWTTGDPDTQYF
>TRBV3-1|TRBJ1-5|few|.
CASSQGSNSNQPQHF
>TRBV3-1|TRBJ1-2|many|.
CASSQPPLRGYTF
>TRBV12-5|TRBJ2-5|few|.
CASGLGGETQYF
>TRBV7-9|TRBJ2-2|few|.
CASSPSTTGELFF
>TRBV27|TRBJ2-5|.|TRBD2
CASSPQQGSGSLTCGTQYF
>TRBV7-3|TRBJ2-3|many|.
CASSFTAGGTDTQYF
>TRBV9|TRBJ2-4|few|.
CASSGQGWLDIQYF
>TRBV9|TRBJ2-1|.|.
CASSRGGSGRVLNEQFF
>TRBV7-2|TRBJ1-5|.|.
CASSSGLGSGQPQHF
>TRBV20-1|TRBJ2-3|.|TRBD2
CSARDRELAGVADTQYF
>TRBV6-5|TRBJ2-6|many|.
CASSYSPGLSTRANVLTF
>TRBV7-2|TRBJ2-7|.|.
CASSLAALYEQYF
>TRBV7-9|TRBJ1-2|.|TRBD1
CASTQTGVGSGYTF
>TRBV10-3|TRBJ1-5|many|.
CAISEGLGNQPQHF
>TRBV2|TRBJ1-3|many|.
CASSLERASGNTIYF
>TRBV27|TRBJ2-1|many|TRBD2
CASSILTSGVLYNEQFF
>TRBV4-1|TRBJ2-4|few|.
CASSHDFRVAKNIQYF
>TRBV2|TRBJ1-1|.|.
CASSNHRNEAFF
>TRBV28|TRBJ2-1|many|TRBD1
CASLEGTGLNEQFF
>TRBV5-1|TRBJ2-7|few|.
CASSLVFGGYEQYF
>TRBV28|TRBJ2-7|many|.
CASSPFGGSYEQYF
>TRBV27|TRBJ1-2|.|.
CASSPRGDYGYTF
>TRBV18|TRBJ2-3|many|.
CASSPPTLTDTQYF
>TRBV20-1|TRBJ1-3|.|.
CSARPGLAGNTIYF
>TRBV7-9|TRBJ2-3|.|.
CASSPPAALAGTQYF
>TRBV3-1|TRBJ1-2|many|TRBD1
CASSQDRGGGQVNYGYTF
>TRBV6-1|TRBJ2-1|.|TRBD2
CASRPGGGPFEQFF
>TRBV20-1|TRBJ1-6|many|TRBD1
CSAVDRGNSPLHF
>TRBV28|TRBJ1-5|many|.
CASSPAFTGNQPQHF
>TRBV12-3/TRBV12-4|TRBJ2-7|.|TRBD2
CASSFSSGVNYEQYF
>TRBV11-2|TRBJ2-1|many|.
CASSLGQAVGFNEQFF
>TRBV9|TRBJ2-5|few|TRBD2
CASSVGPGLAETGETQYF